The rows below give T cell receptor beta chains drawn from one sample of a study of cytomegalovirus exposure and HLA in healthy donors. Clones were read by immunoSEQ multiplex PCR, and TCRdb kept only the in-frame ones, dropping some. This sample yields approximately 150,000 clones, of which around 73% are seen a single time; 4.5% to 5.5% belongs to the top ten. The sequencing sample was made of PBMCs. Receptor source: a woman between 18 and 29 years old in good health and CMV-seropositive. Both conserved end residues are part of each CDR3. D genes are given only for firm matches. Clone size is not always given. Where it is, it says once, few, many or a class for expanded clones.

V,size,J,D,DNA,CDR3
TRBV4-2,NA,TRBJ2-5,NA,TGTGCCAGCAGCCAAGAGTACAGACAAGAGACCCAGTACTTC,CASSQEYRQETQYF
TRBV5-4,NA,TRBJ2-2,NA,TGTGCCAGCAGCTTCGATCCGTTCGCGGACACCGGGGAGCTGTTTTTT,CASSFDPFADTGELFF
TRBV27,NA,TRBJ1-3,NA,TGTGCCAGCCACCGGGGGTGGACCACTATAATATGGAACACCATATATTTT,CASHRGWTTIIWNTIYF
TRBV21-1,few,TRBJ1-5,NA,TGTGCCAGCAGCAAACAACAGGGGGCGAATCAGCCCCAGCATTTT,CASSKQQGANQPQHF
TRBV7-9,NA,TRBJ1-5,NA,TGTGCCAGCAGCCAGGGACCCGGGGGAGATCAGCCCCAGCATTTT,CASSQGPGGDQPQHF
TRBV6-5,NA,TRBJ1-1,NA,TGTGCCAGCAGTTTTACGGGATCAAACACTGAAGCTTTCTTT,CASSFTGSNTEAFF
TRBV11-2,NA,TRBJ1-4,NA,TGTGCCAGCAGCTTCCGCGGGGGGCCCGGGGATGAAAAACTGTTTTTT,CASSFRGGPGDEKLFF
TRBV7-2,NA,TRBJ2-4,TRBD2,TGTGCCAGCAGTTATCCCGCTAGCGGGGGACCCAAAAACATTCAGTACTTC,CASSYPASGGPKNIQYF
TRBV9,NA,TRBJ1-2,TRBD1,TGTGCCAGCAGCGTAGACGGGACAGGGAATCCATACTATGGCTACACCTTC,CASSVDGTGNPYYGYTF
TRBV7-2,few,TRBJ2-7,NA,TGTGCCAGCAGCTTCGACTCCCCGGACGAGCAGTACTTC,CASSFDSPDEQYF
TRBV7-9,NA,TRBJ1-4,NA,TGTTCCAGCAGCCCGGGAGAAAAACTGTTTTTT,CSSSPGEKLFF
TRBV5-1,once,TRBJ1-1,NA,TGCGCCAGCAGCTTGTTACAGGGCGGCACTGAAGCTTTCTTT,CASSLLQGGTEAFF
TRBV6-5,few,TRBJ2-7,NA,TGTGCCAGGGGAGGTGGCCATAAGGACGAGCAGTACTTC,CARGGGHKDEQYF
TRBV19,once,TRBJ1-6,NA,TGTGCCAGTAGATTACTAGACGCAAATGAATCACCCCTCCACTTT,CASRLLDANESPLHF
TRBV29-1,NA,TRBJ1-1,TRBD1,TGCAGCGTAGGGACAGGGGGCGCATACACTGAAGCTTTCTTT,CSVGTGGAYTEAFF
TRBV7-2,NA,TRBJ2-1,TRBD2,TGTGCCAGCAGGGGGGGGTTGGCTAGTGGCAATGAGCAGTTCTTC,CASRGGLASGNEQFF
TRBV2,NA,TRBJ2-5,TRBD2,TGTGCCAGCAGTGAAGCGCGGGGGGCGCAAGAGACCCAGTACTTC,CASSEARGAQETQYF
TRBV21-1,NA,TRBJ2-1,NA,TGTGCCAGCAGCAAAGGGGGCCGGGTAGGGGCCTCCTACAATGAGCAGTTCTTC,CASSKGGRVGASYNEQFF
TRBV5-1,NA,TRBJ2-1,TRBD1,TGCGCCAGCAGCAAGGACAGGGCGGGCAATGAGCAGTTCTTC,CASSKDRAGNEQFF
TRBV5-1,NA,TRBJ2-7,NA,TGCGCCAGCAGCCGGACAACTTACGAGCAGTACTTC,CASSRTTYEQYF
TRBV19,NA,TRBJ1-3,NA,TGTGCCAGTATTTTGGAGACCTCGCGCAACACCATATATTTT,CASILETSRNTIYF
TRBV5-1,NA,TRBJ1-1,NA,TGCGCCAGCAGCTTGGGGCAGTCATCGGGTGAAGCTTTCTTT,CASSLGQSSGEAFF
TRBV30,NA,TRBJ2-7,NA,TGTGCCTGGAAGGACAGACACGAGCAGTACTTC,CAWKDRHEQYF
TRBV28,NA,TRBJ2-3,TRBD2,TGTGCCAGCAGTGACCGGACCGAGCGGGGGAACACAGATACGCAGTATTTT,CASSDRTERGNTDTQYF
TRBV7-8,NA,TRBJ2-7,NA,TGTGCCAGCAGCGACAACCGTGGTGGCGAGCAGTACTTC,CASSDNRGGEQYF
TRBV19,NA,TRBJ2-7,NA,TGTGCCAGTAGTAGCGGGCCCCCCTACGAGCAGTACTTC,CASSSGPPYEQYF